This is a list of T cell receptor beta chains from one sample in a study of immune evolution from preneoplasia to lung adenocarcinoma. Produced via immunoSEQ multiplex PCR; TCRdb's table is partial and in-frame only. The sample includes approximately 10,000 clones, around nine tenths of them seen just once. Sequencing was performed on FFPE invasive lung adenocarcinoma tissue. The source of these receptors is a person between 65 and 79 years old with invasive lung adenocarcinoma. Some clones in this sample may be carry-over from other donors' samples. CDR3s include the opening cysteine and the closing phenylalanine or tryptophan. Fields, in order: J gene, V gene, D gene, CDR3 length, CDR3 protein, CDR3 DNA. The D gene is left open where the match is weak.

TRBJ1-2	TRBV28	.	15	CASSLLRTESYGYTF	TGTGCCAGCAGCCTGCTTCGGACAGAGAGCTATGGCTACACCTTC
TRBJ2-3	TRBV18	.	15	CASSLQQVRTDTQYF	TGTGCCAGCTCACTACAACAGGTGCGCACAGATACGCAGTATTTT
TRBJ2-3	TRBV9	.	14	CASSVAGTADTQYF	TGTGCCAGCAGCGTCGCAGGGACTGCCGATACGCAGTATTTT
TRBJ2-3	TRBV19	TRBD1	14	CASQQGSLTDTQYF	TGTGCCAGTCAACAGGGGTCCCTCACAGATACGCAGTATTTT
TRBJ1-2	TRBV5-1	TRBD1	13	CASSADRGNGYTF	TGCGCCAGCAGCGCTGACAGGGGAAATGGCTACACCTTC
TRBJ1-1	TRBV30	.	13	CAWTRGAGTEAFF	TGTGCCTGGACACGAGGGGCAGGTACTGAAGCTTTCTTT
TRBJ2-5	TRBV5-4	.	13	CASSSHHPETQYF	TGTGCCAGCAGCTCGCATCACCCGGAGACCCAGTACTTC
TRBJ2-2	TRBV9	.	15	CASSVGGTPTGELFF	TGTGCCAGCAGCGTAGGTGGGACTCCCACCGGGGAGCTGTTTTTT
TRBJ2-5	TRBV28	TRBD2	15	CASSLPSGGSETQYF	TGTGCCAGCAGTTTACCGAGCGGGGGTTCAGAGACCCAGTACTTC
TRBJ2-3	TRBV15	.	14	CATSRSGGLDTQYF	TGTGCCACCAGCAGGTCGGGGGGCCTAGATACGCAGTATTTT
TRBJ2-3	TRBV5-1	.	13	CASSSSGQDTQYF	TGCGCCAGCAGCTCCTCTGGACAAGATACGCAGTATTTT
TRBJ2-2	TRBV7-2	.	13	CASSLTTSGELFF	TGTGCCAGCAGCTTGACCACTAGCGGGGAGCTGTTTTTT
TRBJ1-1	TRBV7-9	.	12	CASTILRTEAFF	TGTGCCAGCACCATCCTAAGGACTGAAGCTTTCTTT
TRBJ2-1	TRBV30	.	11	CAWSSLNEQFF	TGTGCCTGGAGTTCCCTGAATGAGCAGTTCTTC
TRBJ2-1	TRBV7-9	.	11	CASSFLDEQFF	TGTGCCAGCAGCTTCCTGGATGAGCAGTTCTTC
TRBJ2-7	TRBV29-1	.	13	CSVEVTGVYEQYF	TGCAGCGTTGAAGTTACCGGGGTTTACGAGCAGTACTTC
TRBJ2-5	TRBV4-1	TRBD2	15	CASSVLAGGGETQYF	TGCGCCAGCAGCGTTCTAGCGGGAGGGGGCGAGACCCAGTACTTC
TRBJ2-2	TRBV11-2	.	13	CASSPTRTGELFF	TGTGCCAGCAGCCCAACACGAACCGGGGAGCTGTTTTTT
TRBJ2-1	TRBV11-3	.	16	CASSLSFGGFGGEQFF	TGTGCCAGCAGCTTATCTTTCGGGGGATTTGGGGGTGAGCAGTTCTTC
TRBJ1-5	TRBV5-1	TRBD1	15	CASSGGTGENQPQHF	TGCGCCAGCAGCGGGGGGACAGGGGAGAATCAGCCCCAGCATTTT
TRBJ2-7	TRBV6-1	.	14	CASTRRGSPYEQYF	TGTGCCAGCACCAGAAGGGGTAGCCCCTACGAGCAGTACTTC
TRBJ2-5	TRBV2	.	13	CASSGQLQETQYF	TGTGCCAGCAGTGGACAGCTACAAGAGACCCAGTACTTC
TRBJ2-3	TRBV30	.	15	CAWSGGARSTDTQYF	TGTGCCTGGAGTGGGGGGGCCCGAAGCACAGATACGCAGTATTTT
TRBJ2-3	TRBV27	.	9	CAISDTQYF	TGTGCCATCTCAGATACGCAGTATTTT
TRBJ2-7	TRBV2	.	13	CASGRDLTYEQYF	TGTGCCAGCGGACGTGACCTTACCTACGAGCAGTACTTC
TRBJ1-4	TRBV7-8	.	14	CASSPYGSDEKLFF	TGTGCCAGCAGCCCCTATGGTTCAGACGAAAAACTGTTTTTT
TRBJ2-5	TRBV27	.	17	CASLFEPSSKEGETQYF	TGTGCCAGCCTCTTCGAACCATCCTCAAAAGAAGGAGAGACCCAGTACTTC
TRBJ1-2	TRBV7-8	.	15	CASSLAREFASGYTF	TGTGCCAGCAGCTTAGCAAGGGAATTCGCTTCTGGCTACACCTTC
TRBJ2-3	TRBV5-1	.	14	CASSRGLSTDTQYF	TGCGCCAGCAGCCGAGGGCTGAGCACAGATACGCAGTATTTT
TRBJ2-2	TRBV5-1	.	15	CASSLASTNTGELFF	TGCGCCAGCAGCTTGGCTTCCACGAACACCGGGGAGCTGTTTTTT
TRBJ1-1	TRBV5-1	.	14	CASRLRGAGTEAFF	TGCGCCAGCCGCTTACGGGGGGCGGGCACTGAAGCTTTCTTT
TRBJ2-5	TRBV10-3	.	12	CAISESEETQYF	TGTGCCATCAGTGAGTCTGAAGAGACCCAGTACTTC
TRBJ2-5	TRBV6-6	TRBD1	12	CASSPQGETQYF	TGTGCCAGCAGTCCACAGGGGGAGACCCAGTACTTC